The 23 T cell receptor beta chains in this list originate from one sample, sequenced in a study of T cells expressing NK-cell markers (dated by TCRdb to about 2020). The library came from 5' RACE. The reads were generated on an Illumina HiSeq 2000. TCRdb reprocessed the reads and assigns one entry to each CDR3 protein sequence, leaving out DNA. This sample's records show thousands of distinct CDR3 sequences. The ten top clones hold roughly 60% of the sample. The sequenced sample was blood T cells: a sorted CD56 or NKG2C T cell subset, CD4+ or CD8+ T cells, or bulk PBMC T cells (not recorded which). Every receptor here comes from a man aged 18 to 69 in good health.

In terms of frequency, this clonotype is medium-sized. The chain carries TRBV6-1 and TRBJ1-5. The CDR3 sequence is 14 residues long. The germline CDR1 and CDR2 sequences are MNHNS and SASEGT. The CDR3 spells CASSRTVSNQPQHF.

The chain couples TRBV7-2 to TRBJ2-1; TCRdb lists TRBD2, though no DNA is available to test this call. Germline values: CDR1 SGHTA, CDR2 FQGNSA. CDR3 length equals 15 residues. CDR3 residues: CASSTNQPTRNEQFF. Based on the CDR3 plus reference TRBV7-2 and TRBJ2-1, the full variable domain is GAGVSQSPSNKVTEKGKDVELRCDPISGHTALYWYRQSLGQGLEFLIYFQGNSAPDKSGLPSDRFSAERTGGSVSTLTIQRTQQEDSAVYLCASSTNQPTRNEQFFGPGTRLTVL.

The chain couples TRBV5-6 to TRBJ1-2; TCRdb calls TRBD1, which cannot be checked without DNA. CDR1 and CDR2 (germline): SGHDT, YYEEEE. There are 16 residues in the CDR3. The CDR3 is CASSSIMGGQGYGYTF.

CDR3 in amino acids: CASSLQQQGNYGYTF. V and J are TRBV5-1 and TRBJ1-2; TCRdb indicates TRBD1, and absent DNA this call remains unverified. The CDR3 runs to 15 residues. Germline V lookup: CDR1 SGHRS, CDR2 YFSETQ. Full variable domain (missing parts from reference TRBV5-1 and TRBJ1-2): KAGVTQTPRYLIKTRGQQVTLSCSPISGHRSVSWYQQTPGQGLQFLFEYFSETQRNKGNFPGRFSGRQFSNSRSEMNVSTLELGDSALYLCASSLQQQGNYGYTFGSGTRLTVV.

The rearrangement uses TRBV12-3 or TRBV12-4 and TRBJ1-1. The CDR3 has 14 residues. CDR3 protein: CASSLSQLNTEAFF.

The chain couples TRBV4-1 to TRBJ1-2; the D call of TRBD1 rests on TCRdb alone, since no DNA is present to check it. CDR1 and CDR2 (germline): MGHRA, YSYEKL. CDR3 length: 15 residues. CDR3 sequence reads: CASSQAGRGPYGYTF.

The chain combines TRBV7-7 with TRBJ2-7. CDR3 length: 13 residues. Germline V gives CDR1 SSHAT, CDR2 FNYEAQ (reference sequence). The CDR3 region is CASSLGETYEQYF.

The chain has TRBV12-3 or TRBV12-4 and TRBJ1-5. This CDR3 contains 13 residues. The CDR3 loop is CASSFSVGQPQHF.

The chain links TRBV5-1 to TRBJ2-5. The CDR3 contains 14 residues. The germline V gene has CDR1 SGHRS and CDR2 YFSETQ. Here the CDR3 reads CASSLESRTETQYF.

The gene calls are TRBV5-6 and TRBJ1-2; TCRdb names TRBD1, which stays unverified in the absence of DNA. The length of the CDR3 is 15 residues. Germline assignment: CDR1 SGHDT and CDR2 YYEEEE. The CDR3 spells CASSFGDRTDMGYTF.

The chain links TRBV18 to TRBJ2-2. Germline lookup yields CDR1 KGHSH and CDR2 LQKENI. There are 15 residues in the CDR3. CDR3 loop: CASSPAISNTGELFF.

V gene TRBV19 combines with J gene TRBJ2-7; TCRdb proposes TRBD1, but this gene call is untestable without DNA. This CDR3 spans 17 amino acids. Germline CDR1 reads LNHDA; CDR2 reads SQIVND (reference sequence). The CDR3 sequence is CASSPSTTWGKTYEQYF.

The chain uses TRBV6-1 and TRBJ2-2; the TRBD1 assignment by TCRdb is unverifiable without DNA. The CDR3 has 14 amino acids. Germline CDR1 reads MNHNS; CDR2 reads SASEGT. Here the CDR3 reads CATQTAQDTGELFF.

The genes are TRBV10-2 and TRBJ2-3. Germline CDR1 WSHSY, CDR2 SAAADI. CDR3 length: 14 residues. The CDR3 sequence: CASSLATSTDTQYF.

This chain uses TRBV20-1 with TRBJ2-1; TCRdb indicates TRBD1, and absent DNA this call remains unverified. Germline CDR1 reads DFQATT; CDR2 reads SNEGSKA (reference sequence). CDR3 length: 16 residues. CDR3: CSARDVGRGEYNEQFF.

The chain couples TRBV6-4 to TRBJ2-1; TCRdb gives TRBD2 as the D gene, but with no DNA this cannot be confirmed. From germline, CDR1 is MRHNA and CDR2 SNTAGT. The CDR3 contains 15 residues. The CDR3 reads CASSEAGGQGNEQFF.

The chain has TRBV20-1 and TRBJ2-7. In germline, CDR1 is DFQATT, CDR2 SNEGSKA (reference sequence). This CDR3 is 14 amino acids long. The CDR3 is CSASGMLSSYEQYF.

Its frequency marks this clonotype as medium-sized (0.01 to 0.1%). The chain is built from TRBV20-1 and TRBJ2-7; TCRdb selects TRBD1, and the lack of DNA leaves this call unchecked. The length of the CDR3 is 15 residues. Germline lookup yields CDR1 DFQATT and CDR2 SNEGSKA (reference sequence). CDR3 sequence reads: CSAREIRDRSYEQYF.

The rearrangement uses TRBV6-4 and TRBJ2-2. This CDR3 spans 14 amino acids. Germline CDR1 is MRHNA and CDR2 is SNTAGT. CDR3 sequence: CASSDSDPTGELFF.

V gene TRBV20-1 combines with J gene TRBJ2-7. Germline CDR1 and CDR2: DFQATT and SNEGSKA (reference sequence). The CDR3 is made up of 12 amino acids. The CDR3 reads CSARVREYEQYF.

V usage is TRBV6-1 and J usage is TRBJ1-2. This CDR3 has 19 residues. Germline CDR1 is MNHNS and CDR2 is SASEGT. The CDR3 region is CASSATRVEPGVWTYGYTF.

This clonotype is medium-sized (0.01 to 0.1%) by frequency. The rearrangement uses TRBV4-2 and TRBJ1-6. CDR1 and CDR2 from the germline V gene are LGHNA and YNFKEQ. This CDR3 is built from 15 residues. CDR3: CASSQSTGRDSPLHF.

The gene calls are TRBV4-2 and TRBJ2-1; absent DNA, TCRdb's TRBD1 call cannot be checked. The CDR3 is 17 residues long. Germline V gene data show CDR1 as LGHNA and CDR2 as YNFKEQ. CDR3 residues: CASSRFLGGQGGNEQFF.